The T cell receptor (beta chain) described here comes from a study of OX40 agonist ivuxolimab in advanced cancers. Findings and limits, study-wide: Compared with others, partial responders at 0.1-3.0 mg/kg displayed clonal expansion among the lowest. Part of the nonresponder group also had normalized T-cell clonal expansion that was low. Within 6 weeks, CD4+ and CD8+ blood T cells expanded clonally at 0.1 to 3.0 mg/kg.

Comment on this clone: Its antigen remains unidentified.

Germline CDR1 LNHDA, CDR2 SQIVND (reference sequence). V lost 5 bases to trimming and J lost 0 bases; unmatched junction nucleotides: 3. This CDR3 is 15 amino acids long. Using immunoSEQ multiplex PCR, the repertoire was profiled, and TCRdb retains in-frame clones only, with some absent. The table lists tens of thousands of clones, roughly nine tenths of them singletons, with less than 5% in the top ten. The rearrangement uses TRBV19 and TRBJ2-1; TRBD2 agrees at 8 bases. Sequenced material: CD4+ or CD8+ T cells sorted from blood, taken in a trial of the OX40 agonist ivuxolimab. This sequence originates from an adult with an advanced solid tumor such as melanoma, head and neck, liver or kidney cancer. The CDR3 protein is CASSPSGSSYNEQFF. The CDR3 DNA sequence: TGTGCCAGTAGTCCGAGCGGGAGCTCCTACAATGAGCAGTTCTTC. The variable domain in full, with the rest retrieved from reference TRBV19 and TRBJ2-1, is DGGITQSPKYLFRKEGQNVTLSCEQNLNHDAMYWYRQDPGQGLRLIYYSQIVNDFQKGDIAEGYSVSREKKESFPLTVTSAQKNPTAFYLCASSPSGSSYNEQFFGPGTRLTVL.